This record concerns one T cell receptor beta chain sequence. As yet, its antigen is unknown. The CDR3 length is 13 residues. Trimming cost V 6 bases and J 4 bases, with 12 bases left between them. The source of the sample is a study of T cell responses to AZD1222 COVID-19 vaccine. Clones were sequenced by immunoSEQ multiplex PCR, and TCRdb holds only the in-frame ones, with some missing. The sample carries under 130,000 clones, approximately 89% recorded once. Overall study results and limits: Within unmutated variant regions lay the reported targets of nearly half of spike-specific TCRs.

The source material was peripheral blood, sampled 28 days after the second AZD1222 dose. The source is an adult who received the AZD1222 COVID-19 vaccine. This chain uses TRBV12-3 or TRBV12-4 with TRBJ1-1; possible D gene TRBD1, 6 bases. The CDR3, as DNA: TGTGCCAGCAGAGGGGGAGGAGGCACTGAAGCTTTCTTT. Translated: CASRGGGGTEAFF.